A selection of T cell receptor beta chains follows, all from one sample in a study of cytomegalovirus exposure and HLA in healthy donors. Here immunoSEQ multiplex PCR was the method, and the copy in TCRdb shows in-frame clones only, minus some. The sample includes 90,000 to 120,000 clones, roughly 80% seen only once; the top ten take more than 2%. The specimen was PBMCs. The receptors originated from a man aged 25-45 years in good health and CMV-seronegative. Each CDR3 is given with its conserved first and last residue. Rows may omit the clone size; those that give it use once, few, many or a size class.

CDR3aa: CASSLGTGNYGYTF
v_gene: TRBV5-1
j_gene: TRBJ1-2
abundance: .

CDR3aa: CASSTTGVKDNEQFF
v_gene: TRBV7-8
j_gene: TRBJ2-1
abundance: once

CDR3aa: CASSEPGEKLFF
v_gene: TRBV27
j_gene: TRBJ1-4
abundance: .

CDR3aa: CASSVPVAGVEDTQYF
v_gene: TRBV9
j_gene: TRBJ2-3
abundance: .

CDR3aa: CASSPDRSSYNEQFF
v_gene: TRBV4-2
j_gene: TRBJ2-1
abundance: .

CDR3aa: CASTGQGSTDTQYF
v_gene: TRBV11-2
j_gene: TRBJ2-3
abundance: .

CDR3aa: CASSLVRTGVGQPQHF
v_gene: TRBV7-8
j_gene: TRBJ1-5
abundance: .

CDR3aa: CASTEVGLAGKYEQYF
v_gene: TRBV2
j_gene: TRBJ2-7
abundance: once

CDR3aa: CASSLSRQNPNTIYF
v_gene: TRBV7-9
j_gene: TRBJ1-3
abundance: .

CDR3aa: CASSPGSSEQYF
v_gene: TRBV7-3
j_gene: TRBJ2-7
abundance: .

CDR3aa: CASSLSGGEQFF
v_gene: TRBV7-3
j_gene: TRBJ2-1
abundance: once

CDR3aa: CASSGDRAPEEQYF
v_gene: TRBV18
j_gene: TRBJ2-7
abundance: .